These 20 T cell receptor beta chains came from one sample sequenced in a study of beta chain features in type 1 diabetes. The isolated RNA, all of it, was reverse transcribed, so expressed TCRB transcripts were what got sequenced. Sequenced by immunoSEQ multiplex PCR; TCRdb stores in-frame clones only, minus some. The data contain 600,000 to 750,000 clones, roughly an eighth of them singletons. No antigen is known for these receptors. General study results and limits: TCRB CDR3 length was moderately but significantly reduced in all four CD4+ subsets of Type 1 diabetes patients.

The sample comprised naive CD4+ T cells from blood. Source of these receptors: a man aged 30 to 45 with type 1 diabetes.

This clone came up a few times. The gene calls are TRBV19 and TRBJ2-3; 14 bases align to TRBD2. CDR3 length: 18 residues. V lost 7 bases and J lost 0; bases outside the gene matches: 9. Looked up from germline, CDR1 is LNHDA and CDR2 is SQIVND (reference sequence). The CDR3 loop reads CASTLGLAGGTSTDTQYF. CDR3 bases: TGTGCCAGTACCCTAGGACTAGCGGGAGGTACAAGCACAGATACGCAGTATTTT.

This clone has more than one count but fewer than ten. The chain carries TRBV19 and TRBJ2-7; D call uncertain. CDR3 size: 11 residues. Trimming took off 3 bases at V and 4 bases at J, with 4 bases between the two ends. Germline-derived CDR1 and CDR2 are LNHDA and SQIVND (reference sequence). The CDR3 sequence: CASSMGYEQYF. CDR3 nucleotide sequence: TGTGCCAGTAGTATGGGTTACGAGCAGTACTTC.

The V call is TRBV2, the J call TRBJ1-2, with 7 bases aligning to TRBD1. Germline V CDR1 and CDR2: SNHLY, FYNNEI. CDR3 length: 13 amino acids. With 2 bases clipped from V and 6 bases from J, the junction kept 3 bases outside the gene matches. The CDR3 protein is CASSEYRGDGYTF. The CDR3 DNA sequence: TGTGCCAGCAGTGAATACAGGGGCGATGGCTACACCTTC.

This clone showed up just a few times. The CDR3 sequence is CAWSGDSTGNTIYF. DNA for the CDR3: TGTGCCTGGAGTGGAGACAGCACTGGAAACACCATATATTTT. This chain links TRBV30 with TRBJ1-3; perhaps TRBD1 as D (5 bases). The V end lost 1 base, the J end lost 2 bases, and 9 bases lay between the germline ends. The CDR3 is 14 amino acids. Germline lookup yields CDR1 GTSNPN and CDR2 SVGIG (reference sequence).

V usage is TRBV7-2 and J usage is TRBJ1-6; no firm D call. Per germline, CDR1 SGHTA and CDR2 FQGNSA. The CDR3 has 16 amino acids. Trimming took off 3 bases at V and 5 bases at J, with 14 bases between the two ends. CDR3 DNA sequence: TGTGCCAGCAGCTTCACATCCCCGACAAATAATTCACCCCTCCACTTT. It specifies CASSFTSPTNNSPLHF. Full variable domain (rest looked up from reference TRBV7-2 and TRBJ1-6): GAGVSQSPSNKVTEKGKDVELRCDPISGHTALYWYRQSLGQGLEFLIYFQGNSAPDKSGLPSDRFSAERTGGSVSTLTIQRTQQEDSAVYLCASSFTSPTNNSPLHFGNGTRLTVT.

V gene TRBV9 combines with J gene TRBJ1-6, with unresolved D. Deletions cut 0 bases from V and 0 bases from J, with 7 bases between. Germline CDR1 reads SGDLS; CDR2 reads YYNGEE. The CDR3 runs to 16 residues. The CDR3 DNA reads TGTGCCAGCAGCGTAGACCGTAGCTCCTATAATTCACCCCTCCACTTT. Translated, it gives CASSVDRSSYNSPLHF.

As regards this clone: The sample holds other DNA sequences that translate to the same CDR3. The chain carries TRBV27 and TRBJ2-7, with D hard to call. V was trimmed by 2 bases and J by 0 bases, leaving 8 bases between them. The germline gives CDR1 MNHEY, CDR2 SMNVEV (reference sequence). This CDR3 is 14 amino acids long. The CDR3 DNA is TGTGCCAGCAGTTTAAAGCAGAGCTCCTACGAGCAGTACTTC. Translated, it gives CASSLKQSSYEQYF.

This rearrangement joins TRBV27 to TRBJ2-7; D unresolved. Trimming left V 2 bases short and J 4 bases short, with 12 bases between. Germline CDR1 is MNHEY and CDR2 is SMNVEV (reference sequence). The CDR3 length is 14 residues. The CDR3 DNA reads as TGTGCCAGCAGTTTAAAGGGCATGGGTTACGAGCAGTACTTC. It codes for CASSLKGMGYEQYF.

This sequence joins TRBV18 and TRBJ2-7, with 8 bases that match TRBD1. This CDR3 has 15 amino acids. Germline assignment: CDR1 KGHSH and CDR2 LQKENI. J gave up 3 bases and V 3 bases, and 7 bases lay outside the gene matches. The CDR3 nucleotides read TGTGCCAGCTCACCGGACAGGGAGTCGAGCTACGAGCAGTACTTC. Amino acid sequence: CASSPDRESSYEQYF.

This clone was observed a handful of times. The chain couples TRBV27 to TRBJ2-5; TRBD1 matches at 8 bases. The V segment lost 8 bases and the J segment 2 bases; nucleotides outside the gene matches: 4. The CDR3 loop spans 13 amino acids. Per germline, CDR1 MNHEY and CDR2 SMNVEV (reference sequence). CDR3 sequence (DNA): TGTGCCAGCCGCCGGACAGGGCAAGAGACCCAGTACTTC. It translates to CASRRTGQETQYF.

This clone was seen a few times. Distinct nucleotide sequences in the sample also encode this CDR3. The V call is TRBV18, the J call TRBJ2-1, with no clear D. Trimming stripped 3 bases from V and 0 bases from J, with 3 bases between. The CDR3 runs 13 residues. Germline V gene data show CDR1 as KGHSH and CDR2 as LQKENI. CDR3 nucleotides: TGTGCCAGCTCACCTAGCTCCTACAATGAGCAGTTCTTC. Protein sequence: CASSPSSYNEQFF.

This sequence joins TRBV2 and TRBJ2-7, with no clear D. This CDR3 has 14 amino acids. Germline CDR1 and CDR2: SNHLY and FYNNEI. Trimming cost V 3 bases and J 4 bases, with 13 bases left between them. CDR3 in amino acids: CASSDRHRWYEQYF. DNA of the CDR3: TGTGCCAGCAGTGACCGACATCGTTGGTACGAGCAGTACTTC.

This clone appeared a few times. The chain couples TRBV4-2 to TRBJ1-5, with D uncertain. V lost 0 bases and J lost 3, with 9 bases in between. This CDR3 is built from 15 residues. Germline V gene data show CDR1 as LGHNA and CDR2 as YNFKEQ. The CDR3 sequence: CASSQDGQPNQPQHF. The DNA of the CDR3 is TGTGCCAGCAGCCAAGACGGGCAACCCAATCAGCCCCAGCATTTT.

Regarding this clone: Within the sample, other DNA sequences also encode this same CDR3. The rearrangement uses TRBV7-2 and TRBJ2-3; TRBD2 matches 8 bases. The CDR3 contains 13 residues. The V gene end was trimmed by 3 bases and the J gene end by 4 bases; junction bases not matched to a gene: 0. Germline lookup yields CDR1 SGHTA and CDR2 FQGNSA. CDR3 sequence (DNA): TGTGCCAGCAGCTTGCGGGGGGCAGATACGCAGTATTTT. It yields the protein CASSLRGADTQYF.

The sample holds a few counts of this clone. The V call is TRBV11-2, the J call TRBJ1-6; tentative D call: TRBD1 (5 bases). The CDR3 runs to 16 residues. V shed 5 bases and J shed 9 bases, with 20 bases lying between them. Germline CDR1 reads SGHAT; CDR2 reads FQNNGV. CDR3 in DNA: TGTGCCAGCAGCCGAGCTATGGGGCGTGCTGCTTCACCCCTCCACTTT. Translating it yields CASSRAMGRAASPLHF. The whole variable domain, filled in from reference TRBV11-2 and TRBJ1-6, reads EAGVAQSPRYKIIEKRQSVAFWCNPISGHATLYWYQQILGQGPKLLIQFQNNGVVDDSQLPKDRFSAERLKGVDSTLKIQPAKLEDSAVYLCASSRAMGRAASPLHFGNGTRLTVT.

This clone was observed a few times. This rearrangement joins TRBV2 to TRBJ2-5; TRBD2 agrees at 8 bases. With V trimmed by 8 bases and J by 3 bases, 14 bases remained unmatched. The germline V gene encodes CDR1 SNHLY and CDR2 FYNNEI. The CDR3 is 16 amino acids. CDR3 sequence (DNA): TGTGCCAGCCGTATCCAAGGGCGGGGGGTAGAAGAGACCCAGTACTTC. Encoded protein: CASRIQGRGVEETQYF.

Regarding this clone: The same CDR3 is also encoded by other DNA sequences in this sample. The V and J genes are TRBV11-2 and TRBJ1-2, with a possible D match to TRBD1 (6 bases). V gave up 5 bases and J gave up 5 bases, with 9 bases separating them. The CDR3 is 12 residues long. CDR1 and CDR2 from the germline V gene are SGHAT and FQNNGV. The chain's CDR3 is CASSTTGYGYTF. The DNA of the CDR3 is TGTGCCAGCAGCACCACAGGGTATGGCTACACCTTC. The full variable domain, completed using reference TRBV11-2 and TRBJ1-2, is EAGVAQSPRYKIIEKRQSVAFWCNPISGHATLYWYQQILGQGPKLLIQFQNNGVVDDSQLPKDRFSAERLKGVDSTLKIQPAKLEDSAVYLCASSTTGYGYTFGSGTRLTVV.

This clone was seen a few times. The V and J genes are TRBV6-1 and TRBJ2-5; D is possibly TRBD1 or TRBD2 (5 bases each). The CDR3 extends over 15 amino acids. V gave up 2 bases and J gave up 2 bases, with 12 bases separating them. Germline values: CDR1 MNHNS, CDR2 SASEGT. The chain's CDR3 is CASSEKGPIQETQYF. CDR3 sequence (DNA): TGTGCCAGCAGTGAAAAGGGACCCATACAAGAGACCCAGTACTTC.

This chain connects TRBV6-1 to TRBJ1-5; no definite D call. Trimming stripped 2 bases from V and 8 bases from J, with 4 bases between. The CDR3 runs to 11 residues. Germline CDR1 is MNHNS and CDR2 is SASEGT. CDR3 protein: CASSEYKPQHF. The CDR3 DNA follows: TGTGCCAGCAGTGAATACAAGCCCCAGCATTTT.

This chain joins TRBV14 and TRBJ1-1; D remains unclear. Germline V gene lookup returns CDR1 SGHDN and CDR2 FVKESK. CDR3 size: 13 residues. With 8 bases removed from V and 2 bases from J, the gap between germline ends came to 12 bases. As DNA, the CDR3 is TGTGCCAGCGGCGCGGGAATTAACACTGAAGCTTTCTTT. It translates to CASGAGINTEAFF.